A selection of T cell receptor beta chains follows, all from one sample in a study of T cell repertoires in cytomegalovirus infection. TCRdb re-derived calls from the reads in MiXCR, one entry per CDR3 protein. The sample consists of about 570,000 distinct CDR3 sequences, roughly 42% of them appearing once. Their recognized antigens are unknown. Sequenced material: cultured PBMCs, taken from culture after CMV antigen stimulation. The receptors here all came from a human donor in good health (CMV status not recorded). Some clones in this sample may be carry-over from other donors' samples. Each CDR3 is given with its conserved first and last residue. The D gene is left open where the match is weak. Size tells how often a clone was seen (once, few, many) or the class of an expanded clone, and some rows leave it out.

d_call	v_call	j_call	clone_size	cdr3_aa	cdr3_nt
TRBD2	TRBV29-1	TRBJ2-5	NA	CSVDETSGRRETQYF	TGCAGCGTTGACGAGACTAGCGGGAGGCGGGAGACCCAGTACTTC
TRBD2	TRBV20-1	TRBJ2-5	few	CSASPGTSGQETQYF	TGCAGTGCTAGCCCCGGGACTAGCGGCCAAGAGACCCAGTACTTC
TRBD1	TRBV28	TRBJ1-3	NA	CASSSSGTVRNTIYF	TGTGCCAGCAGCTCATCTGGGACAGTACGAAACACCATATATTTT
TRBD2	TRBV12-3/TRBV12-4	TRBJ2-1	NA	CASSFSGLAAYSEQFF	TGTGCCAGCAGTTTTTCGGGACTAGCGGCTTACAGTGAGCAGTTCTTC
TRBD2	TRBV5-1	TRBJ2-7	NA	CASSPGSSGGLGQYF	TGCGCCAGCAGCCCAGGAAGTAGCGGGGGCCTCGGGCAGTACTTC
TRBD2	TRBV25-1	TRBJ2-1	NA	CASSAAPGLADYNEQFF	TGTGCCAGCAGTGCCGCACCGGGACTAGCAGACTACAATGAGCAGTTCTTC
TRBD1	TRBV7-9	TRBJ1-1	NA	CASSLLPGGEENTEAFF	TGTGCCAGCAGCTTACTTCCAGGGGGAGAAGAGAACACTGAAGCTTTCTTT
TRBD2	TRBV20-1	TRBJ2-3	few	CSALKWTSGSTDTQYF	TGCAGTGCTTTGAAATGGACTAGCGGGAGCACAGATACGCAGTATTTT
NA	TRBV19	TRBJ2-7	NA	CASSKGGSYEQYF	TGTGCCAGTAGTAAAGGTGGATCCTACGAGCAGTACTTC
NA	TRBV6-9	TRBJ2-1	few	CASSYFGPGTYNEQFF	TGTGCCAGCAGTTATTTTGGACCAGGTACTTACAATGAGCAGTTCTTC
TRBD1	TRBV7-9	TRBJ1-2	NA	CASSHRAPGQGGDNYGYTF	TGTGCCAGCAGCCACAGGGCACCGGGACAGGGAGGTGATAACTATGGCTACACCTTC
TRBD2	TRBV27	TRBJ2-7	NA	CASSLLGGNDEQYF	TGTGCCAGCAGTTTATTGGGGGGGAACGACGAGCAGTACTTC
NA	TRBV12-3/TRBV12-4	TRBJ2-1	NA	CASSPPVGGFMNEQFF	TGTGCCAGCAGTCCACCTGTGGGCGGCTTCATGAATGAGCAGTTCTTC
TRBD2	TRBV19	TRBJ2-2	NA	CASSISGSGGGELFF	TGTGCCAGTAGTATTAGCGGGAGCGGGGGCGGGGAGCTGTTTTTT
TRBD2	TRBV7-8	TRBJ2-3	many	CASSPKREARQVAPRGTQYF	TGTGCCAGCAGCCCCAAGCGGGAGGCTCGTCAAGTAGCACCTCGGGGTACGCAGTATTTT
NA	TRBV29-1	TRBJ1-1	NA	CSVRPGRVRGAFF	TGCAGCGTTAGACCGGGACGGGTAAGGGGAGCTTTCTTT
NA	TRBV24-1	TRBJ2-7	NA	CAAKEVSPHEQYF	TGTGCCGCCAAGGAGGTGTCCCCCCACGAGCAGTACTTC
NA	TRBV6-2/TRBV6-3	TRBJ2-1	few	CASTTSLGGEGSEQFF	TGTGCCAGCACCACCTCCCTAGGGGGAGAAGGTAGTGAGCAGTTCTTC
NA	TRBV12-5	TRBJ2-3	NA	CASGLDIRAVPDTQYF	TGTGCTAGTGGTTTGGACATCCGGGCGGTCCCAGATACGCAGTATTTT
TRBD2	TRBV7-2	TRBJ2-2	NA	CASRPPAGEAGELFF	TGTGCCAGCAGACCACCAGCGGGAGAGGCCGGGGAGCTGTTTTTT
NA	TRBV7-2	TRBJ1-1	many	CASSFRDGYTEAFF	TGTGCCAGCAGCTTTCGGGACGGATACACTGAAGCTTTCTTT
TRBD1	TRBV2	TRBJ1-1	NA	CASSETGGVPEAFF	TGTGCCAGCAGTGAAACAGGGGGCGTTCCTGAAGCTTTCTTT
NA	TRBV19	TRBJ1-5	NA	CASSISGQPQHF	TGTGCCAGTAGTATCAGTGGCCAGCCCCAGCATTTT
TRBD2	TRBV9	TRBJ2-2	NA	CASSPGGRGAGELFF	TGTGCCAGCAGCCCTGGCGGGAGAGGGGCCGGGGAGCTGTTTTTT
NA	TRBV20-1	TRBJ1-5	NA	CSAIVGGGSNQPQHF	TGCAGTGCTATCGTAGGGGGGGGAAGCAATCAGCCCCAGCATTTT
NA	TRBV7-9	TRBJ2-5	few	CASSPGRSQVEETQYF	TGTGCCAGCAGCCCAGGGAGGTCTCAGGTAGAAGAGACCCAGTACTTC
TRBD2	TRBV6-1	TRBJ2-7	NA	CASLIGSGSLSHEQYF	TGTGCCAGCTTAATCGGTAGCGGGAGTCTAAGTCACGAGCAGTACTTC
NA	TRBV12-3/TRBV12-4	TRBJ1-1	NA	CASTRTKNTEAFF	TGTGCCAGCACCCGGACAAAGAACACTGAAGCTTTCTTT
TRBD2	TRBV7-8	TRBJ2-1	few	CASSLKRGRINEQFF	TGTGCCAGCAGCTTAAAGCGGGGGAGGATCAATGAGCAGTTCTTC
NA	TRBV5-6	TRBJ1-1	once	CASSLIGALSGTEAFF	TGTGCCAGCAGCTTGATTGGGGCGCTCAGCGGCACTGAAGCTTTCTTT
TRBD1	TRBV4-1	TRBJ2-3	NA	CASSQGLGQGAWDTQYF	TGCGCCAGCAGCCAAGGATTGGGACAGGGGGCTTGGGATACGCAGTATTTT
TRBD2	TRBV5-5	TRBJ2-7	NA	CASSAPGTSYEQYF	TGTGCCAGCAGCGCGCCCGGGACTAGCTACGAGCAGTACTTC
NA	TRBV7-8	TRBJ2-1	NA	CASSPSGLSSYNEQFF	TGTGCCAGCAGCCCATCGGGACTCAGCTCCTACAATGAGCAGTTCTTC
TRBD1	TRBV7-6	TRBJ2-2	few	CASSLARNRGNTGELFF	TGTGCCAGCAGCTTAGCTCGGAACAGGGGGAACACCGGGGAGCTGTTTTTT
NA	TRBV7-6	TRBJ1-5	NA	CASSLSPGPYSNQPQHF	TGTGCCAGCAGCTTGAGCCCCGGTCCTTATAGCAATCAGCCCCAGCATTTT
NA	TRBV6-6	TRBJ2-7	NA	CASSSGEQYF	TGTGCCAGCAGTTCCGGCGAGCAGTACTTC
TRBD1	TRBV7-2	TRBJ2-3	NA	CASNIRQGVGDTQYF	TGTGCCAGCAACATCCGACAGGGCGTTGGAGATACGCAGTATTTT
NA	TRBV7-2	TRBJ1-1	NA	CASSAGPGAEAFF	TGTGCCAGCAGCGCGGGACCGGGGGCTGAAGCTTTCTTT
TRBD2	TRBV3-1	TRBJ2-5	NA	CASSPGLAGIETQYF	TGTGCCAGCAGCCCGGGACTAGCGGGAATTGAGACCCAGTACTTC
NA	TRBV5-1	TRBJ1-6	once	CASRGGGNSPLHF	TGCGCCAGCAGAGGTGGAGGCAATTCACCCCTCCACTTT
TRBD1	TRBV18	TRBJ1-2	few	CASSPLARDRPYGYTF	TGTGCCAGCTCACCATTAGCCCGGGACAGGCCATATGGCTACACCTTC
NA	TRBV28	TRBJ1-1	few	CASSLSLGKNTEAFF	TGTGCCAGCAGTTTATCCCTAGGCAAGAACACTGAAGCTTTCTTT
NA	TRBV6-1	TRBJ1-1	few	CASIYQGDNTEAFF	TGTGCCAGCATCTACCAGGGAGATAACACTGAAGCTTTCTTT
NA	TRBV7-2	TRBJ2-3	few	CASSLGRLKSDTQYF	TGTGCCAGCAGCTTGGGGCGATTAAAGTCGGATACGCAGTATTTT
NA	TRBV7-6	TRBJ1-3	NA	CASSLEDQEIYF	TGTGCCAGCAGCTTAGAGGACCAGGAAATATATTTT
TRBD2	TRBV7-2	TRBJ2-5	NA	CASSLMRGGQETQYF	TGTGCCAGCAGCTTAATGCGGGGGGGCCAAGAGACCCAGTACTTC
TRBD2	TRBV20-1	TRBJ2-1	NA	CSYSSGGDNEQFF	TGCAGTTATAGTAGCGGGGGCGACAATGAGCAGTTCTTC
TRBD1	TRBV12-5	TRBJ2-1	NA	CASGLSGQGNEQFF	TGTGCTAGTGGTTTGTCGGGACAGGGCAATGAGCAGTTCTTC
TRBD1	TRBV6-6	TRBJ1-5	few	CASSYRTGHSNQPQHF	TGTGCCAGCAGTTACCGGACAGGGCATAGCAATCAGCCCCAGCATTTT